This T cell receptor (beta chain) was recovered during a study of blood T cell repertoires in COVID-19. Study details: The United States, Italy and Spain supplied acute and convalescent COVID-19 samples. PBMCs, B-cell-depleted T cells, or T cells were the source of the cDNA or gDNA that made up the material.

Under the authors' procedure: By means of reference gene primer amplification, nucleated cell counts were estimated. Libraries were prepared by immunoSEQ multiplex PCR; TCRdb keeps only in-frame clonotypes and omits some of them. V and J calls plus clone size are reproduced from that table; the DNA served to infer D and trimming. The table has fewer than 200,000 clones, approximately 83% seen once. V was cut by 3 bases and J by 8 bases, with 13 bases left in between. The CDR3 is 13 amino acids. CDR1 is MDHEN and CDR2 is SYDVKM in the germline V gene. The V and J genes are TRBV28 and TRBJ1-2; D unresolved. Sequenced material: peripheral blood. This clonotype was obtained from a man between 65 and 85 years old with active or convalescent COVID-19. CDR3 loop: CASSFPSDLGYTF. The CDR3 DNA reads TGTGCCAGCAGTTTCCCCTCAGATTTAGGCTACACCTTC.